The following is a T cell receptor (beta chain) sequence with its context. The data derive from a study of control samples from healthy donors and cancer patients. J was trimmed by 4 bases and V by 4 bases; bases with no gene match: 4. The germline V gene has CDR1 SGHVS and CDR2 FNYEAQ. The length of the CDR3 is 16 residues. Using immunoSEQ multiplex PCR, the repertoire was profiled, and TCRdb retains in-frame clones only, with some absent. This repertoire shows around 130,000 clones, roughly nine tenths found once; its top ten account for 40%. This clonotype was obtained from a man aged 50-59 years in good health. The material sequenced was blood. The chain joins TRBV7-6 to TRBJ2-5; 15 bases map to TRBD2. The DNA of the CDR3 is TGTGCCAGCAGCTGGACTAGCGGGGGGGAGGGAGAGACCCAGTACTTC. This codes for CASSWTSGGEGETQYF.